Shown below are 30 T cell receptor beta chains from a single sample sequenced in a study of shared clonotypes between healthy human individuals. Positive CCR7 selection of CD45RO-negative cells yielded the naive CD8 cells, and terminally differentiated effector memory CD45RA+ cells were excluded. Clones were sequenced by immunoSEQ multiplex PCR, and TCRdb holds only the in-frame ones, with some missing. This table holds just over 2,000,000 clones, about 95% found once. Source material: naive CD8+ T cells sorted from blood. The receptors originated from a man aged 18 to 29 in good health.

Comments on this clone: The identical CDR3 is also encoded by other nucleotide sequences in the sample. This chain uses TRBV7-9 with TRBJ1-2; D ambiguous. The CDR3 is 13 amino acids. Germline CDR1 SEHNR, CDR2 FQNEAQ (reference sequence). Deletions cut 1 base from V and 5 bases from J, with 8 bases between. The CDR3 coding sequence is TGTGCCAGCAGCTTAGTTGGCCCATATGGCTACACCTTC. Translating gives CASSLVGPYGYTF.

V gene TRBV10-3 combines with J gene TRBJ2-7; 7 bases are a match to TRBD2. Germline V gives CDR1 ENHRY, CDR2 SYGVKD. J was trimmed by 7 bases and V by 4 bases; bases with no gene match: 16. The CDR3 consists of 16 residues. CDR3 region: CAISATSGAYALEQYF. The CDR3 coding sequence is TGTGCCATCAGTGCCACGAGCGGGGCATACGCATTGGAGCAGTACTTC.

The chain links TRBV7-9 to TRBJ1-1; D remains ambiguous. The CDR3 loop spans 13 amino acids. Per the germline V gene, CDR1 is SEHNR and CDR2 is FQNEAQ (reference sequence). V lost 1 base to trimming and J lost 5 bases, with 8 bases between them. The CDR3 bases are TGTGCCAGCAGCTTAGAGTGGGATACTGAAGCTTTCTTT. Residues: CASSLEWDTEAFF.

A word on this clone: Additional DNA sequences in this sample encode the identical CDR3. V is TRBV6-5 and J is TRBJ1-2, with D possibly matching TRBD1 (5 bases). Germline V gene sequence: CDR1 MNHEY, CDR2 SVGAGI. Trimming took off 2 bases at V and 5 bases at J, with 6 bases between the two ends. The CDR3 contains 12 residues. DNA of the CDR3: TGTGCCAGCAGTTACGGGGGGTATGGCTACACCTTC. Encoded protein: CASSYGGYGYTF.

The chain combines TRBV28 with TRBJ2-1; 8 positions match TRBD2. Germline V lookup: CDR1 MDHEN, CDR2 SYDVKM. Trimming took 7 bases from V and 6 from J; bases not matched to a gene: 14. This CDR3 region has 16 residues. The CDR3, as DNA: TGTGCCAGCACCCGTGCCAGCGGGGGCAGGGGCAATGAGCAGTTCTTC. Residues: CASTRASGGRGNEQFF.

The CDR3 reads CASSRPYAGTGDQETQYF. CDR3 nucleotides: TGCGCCAGCAGCCGACCATATGCCGGGACAGGGGACCAAGAGACCCAGTACTTC. This chain uses TRBV4-1 with TRBJ2-5, with TRBD1 matching over 10 bases. CDR1 is MGHRA and CDR2 is YSYEKL in the germline V gene. The CDR3 totals 18 residues. Trimming cost V 4 bases and J 0 bases; bases outside gene matches: 11.

The chain links TRBV28 to TRBJ2-1; D uncertain. The germline V gene has CDR1 MDHEN and CDR2 SYDVKM. The ends were cut back, 3 bases at V and 2 bases at J, with 2 bases in the middle. There are 12 residues in the CDR3. CDR3 residues: CASSFPYNEQFF. DNA for the CDR3: TGTGCCAGCAGTTTCCCCTACAATGAGCAGTTCTTC.

The rearrangement joins TRBV27 to TRBJ2-4; D is uncertain. The germline V gene encodes CDR1 MNHEY and CDR2 SMNVEV (reference sequence). V was cut by 5 bases and J by 5 bases, with 13 bases left in between. The CDR3 has 14 residues. The CDR3 is CASSPYRAENIQYF. The CDR3, as DNA: TGTGCCAGCAGTCCGTATAGGGCAGAAAACATTCAGTACTTC.

V usage is TRBV27 and J usage is TRBJ1-2, with a weak D call TRBD1 (6 bases). V was pared by 6 bases and J by 7 bases, with 18 bases between. This CDR3 is 14 amino acids long. CDR1 and CDR2 from the germline V gene are MNHEY and SMNVEV (reference sequence). CDR3 region: CASSPDSAWGGYTF. The CDR3 nucleotides read TGTGCCAGCAGCCCGGACAGTGCCTGGGGTGGCTACACCTTC.

The chain employs TRBV28 and TRBJ1-5; TRBD1 might be the D (5 bases). V gave up 2 bases and J gave up 7 bases, with 15 bases separating them. There are 15 residues in the CDR3. Germline V gene lookup returns CDR1 MDHEN and CDR2 SYDVKM. The CDR3 bases are TGTGCCAGCAGTTTAGGAGGGGCAGGGCACCAGCCCCAGCATTTT. This encodes CASSLGGAGHQPQHF.

This rearrangement joins TRBV2 to TRBJ1-1; possible D gene TRBD1, 5 bases. Germline CDR1 and CDR2: SNHLY and FYNNEI. There are 14 residues in the CDR3. V was cut by 5 bases and J by 0 bases, with 10 bases left in between. CDR3 DNA sequence: TGTGCCAGCAGTCCAGGGACGGTGAACACTGAAGCTTTCTTT. Its translation: CASSPGTVNTEAFF.

This clone appeared a single time. The chain combines TRBV28 with TRBJ2-7; the D gene could be TRBD1 or TRBD2 (5 bases each). This CDR3 has 16 amino acids. Germline-derived CDR1 and CDR2 are MDHEN and SYDVKM. Trimming stripped 4 bases from V and 1 base from J, with 17 bases between. The CDR3 spells CASSSFLWDGSYEQYF. As DNA, the CDR3 is TGTGCCAGCAGTTCTTTTCTTTGGGACGGTTCCTACGAGCAGTACTTC. The whole variable domain, filled in from reference TRBV28 and TRBJ2-7, reads DVKVTQSSRYLVKRTGEKVFLECVQDMDHENMFWYRQDPGLGLRLIYFSYDVKMKEKGDIPEGYSVSREKKERFSLILESASTNQTSMYLCASSSFLWDGSYEQYFGPGTRLTVT.

The V gene is TRBV9, the J gene TRBJ2-7, with D unclear. Germline V gene data show CDR1 as SGDLS and CDR2 as YYNGEE. The CDR3 has 13 amino acids. With 0 bases removed from V and 5 bases from J, the gap between germline ends came to 9 bases. The CDR3 DNA reads TGTGCCAGCAGCGTAGGGACCTGGAACGAGCAGTACTTC. Translating gives CASSVGTWNEQYF.

This clone was observed a single time. The chain has TRBV2 and TRBJ2-7; no definite D call. Germline V gene data show CDR1 as SNHLY and CDR2 as FYNNEI. CDR3 length: 13 residues. Trimming removed 3 bases at V and 6 bases at J, with 12 bases between. The CDR3 DNA follows: TGTGCCAGCAGTGATCACGGTGTCGGCGAGCAGTACTTC. This translates into CASSDHGVGEQYF.

This chain connects TRBV7-9 to TRBJ2-5, with 9 bases aligning to TRBD2. This CDR3 comprises 17 residues. Losses at the gene ends were 0 bases for V and 1 base for J; bases not matched to a gene: 6. Germline values: CDR1 SEHNR, CDR2 FQNEAQ (reference sequence). The CDR3 sequence is CASSLAKSSGTQETQYF. For the CDR3, the DNA is TGTGCCAGCAGCTTAGCGAAATCTAGCGGGACCCAAGAGACCCAGTACTTC.

DNA for the CDR3: TGTGCCAGCAGCCTTACAGGGGGTCCCGGGGAGCTGTTTTTT. Translated: CASSLTGGPGELFF. The chain combines TRBV7-3 with TRBJ2-2; 8 nucleotides align to TRBD1. The CDR3 length is 14 residues. With V trimmed by 5 bases and J by 6 bases, 5 bases remained unmatched. In germline, CDR1 is SGHTA, CDR2 FQGTGA.

Worth noting for this clone: Other DNA sequences in the sample encode the same CDR3. The chain recombines TRBV28 with TRBJ2-7, with D maybe TRBD1 (5 bases). Germline V gives CDR1 MDHEN, CDR2 SYDVKM. The CDR3 sequence is 11 residues long. With 6 bases removed from V and 4 bases from J, the gap between germline ends came to 7 bases. DNA for the CDR3: TGTGCCAGCAGAGACAGTTACGAGCAGTACTTC. Translating gives CASRDSYEQYF.

The chain joins TRBV7-9 to TRBJ1-1; D call uncertain. CDR3 length: 15 residues. In germline, CDR1 is SEHNR, CDR2 FQNEAQ (reference sequence). The V and J ends lost 3 bases and 0 bases respectively, with 11 bases between them. In DNA, the CDR3 is TGTGCCAGCAGCTTTGGTCGGGGTTTGAACACTGAAGCTTTCTTT. It specifies CASSFGRGLNTEAFF.

The chain has TRBV7-8 and TRBJ2-5; 8 bases align to TRBD1. The CDR3 is made up of 15 amino acids. Germline V gives CDR1 SGHVS, CDR2 FQNEAQ. Germline trimming cut 1 base from V and 5 bases from J; bases unmatched to any gene: 6. Here the CDR3 reads CASSLVAGGFETQYF. The CDR3, as DNA: TGTGCCAGCAGCTTAGTAGCAGGGGGCTTTGAGACCCAGTACTTC. Complete variable domain (other parts from reference TRBV7-8 and TRBJ2-5): GAGVSQSPRYKVAKRGQDVALRCDPISGHVSLFWYQQALGQGPEFLTYFQNEAQLDKSGLPSDRFFAERPEGSVSTLKIQRTQQEDSAVYLCASSLVAGGFETQYFGPGTRLLVL.

The rearrangement joins TRBV2 to TRBJ2-5; TRBD1 matches at 10 bases. Germline V gene lookup returns CDR1 SNHLY and CDR2 FYNNEI. Trimming at V came to 4 bases and at J to 1 base, leaving 3 bases not matched to a gene. There are 15 residues in the CDR3. The CDR3 here is CASSGGQGIQETQYF. CDR3 in DNA: TGTGCCAGCAGTGGGGGACAGGGGATCCAAGAGACCCAGTACTTC.

The chain carries TRBV10-3 and TRBJ1-4; 7 positions agree with TRBD1. The CDR3 runs to 13 residues. Trimming at V came to 11 bases and at J to 7 bases, leaving 10 bases not matched to a gene. From germline, CDR1 is ENHRY and CDR2 SYGVKD. CDR3 nucleotides: TGTGCCTCCACGACGGACAGGTCTGAAAAACTGTTTTTT. Translating it yields CASTTDRSEKLFF.

This chain links TRBV11-2 with TRBJ2-1; 8 positions agree with TRBD2. The CDR3 sequence is 15 residues long. Germline V lookup: CDR1 SGHAT, CDR2 FQNNGV. The V segment lost 5 bases and the J segment 3 bases; nucleotides outside the gene matches: 6. CDR3 in amino acids: CASSPTSGHYNEQFF. As DNA, the CDR3 is TGTGCCAGCAGCCCAACTAGCGGCCACTACAATGAGCAGTTCTTC. Full variable domain (outside the CDR3, taken from reference TRBV11-2 and TRBJ2-1): EAGVAQSPRYKIIEKRQSVAFWCNPISGHATLYWYQQILGQGPKLLIQFQNNGVVDDSQLPKDRFSAERLKGVDSTLKIQPAKLEDSAVYLCASSPTSGHYNEQFFGPGTRLTVL.

This chain uses TRBV27 with TRBJ2-5; D may correspond to TRBD1 or TRBD2 (5 bases each). The CDR3 sequence is 16 residues long. Trimming pared 5 bases from V and 1 base from J, leaving 17 bases between. Germline lookup yields CDR1 MNHEY and CDR2 SMNVEV (reference sequence). The CDR3 DNA reads as TGTGCCAGCAGTGACCTGGGGCCGAGGGGCCAAGAGACCCAGTACTTC. Protein sequence: CASSDLGPRGQETQYF.

A remark on this clone: Other DNA sequences in the same sample also yield this CDR3. This chain links TRBV30 with TRBJ2-5; 10 nucleotides line up with TRBD2. V shed 4 bases and J 4 bases; nucleotides not matched to a gene: 15. The CDR3 extends over 17 amino acids. The germline CDR1 and CDR2 sequences are GTSNPN and SVGIG (reference sequence). This CDR3 is CAWTTMGSGRNRETQYF. The CDR3 coding sequence is TGTGCCTGGACCACTATGGGTAGCGGGAGGAATCGAGAGACCCAGTACTTC.

The chain carries TRBV11-2 and TRBJ2-1, with D tentatively TRBD2 (5 bases). CDR3 length: 13 amino acids. CDR1 and CDR2 from the germline V gene are SGHAT and FQNNGV. V was cut by 2 bases and J by 8 bases, with 10 bases left in between. The CDR3, as DNA: TGTGCCAGCAGCTTAACTAGTTTGGATGAGCAGTTCTTC. As protein: CASSLTSLDEQFF. Together with reference TRBV11-2 and TRBJ2-1, the CDR3 gives the full variable domain: EAGVAQSPRYKIIEKRQSVAFWCNPISGHATLYWYQQILGQGPKLLIQFQNNGVVDDSQLPKDRFSAERLKGVDSTLKIQPAKLEDSAVYLCASSLTSLDEQFFGPGTRLTVL.

V usage is TRBV6-1 and J usage is TRBJ1-1, with no clear D. This CDR3 has 12 residues. V was cut by 4 bases and J by 14 bases, with 17 bases left in between. From germline, CDR1 is MNHNS and CDR2 SASEGT. The CDR3 bases are TGTGCCAGCAGTGGCAGGTTTCAGGATGGGTTCTTT. Translated, it gives CASSGRFQDGFF.

The CDR3 DNA sequence: TGCGCCAGCAGCCAAGGGGACAGCCAAGAGACCCAGTACTTC. Residues: CASSQGDSQETQYF. This sequence joins TRBV4-1 and TRBJ2-5; 7 nucleotides agree with TRBD1. The CDR3 has 14 amino acids. The junction had 0 bases not matched to a gene; V was cut back by 1 base and J by 1 base. Germline V gene sequence: CDR1 MGHRA, CDR2 YSYEKL.

J is TRBJ1-2 and V is TRBV27; TRBD1 matches 10 bases. V dropped 6 bases and J dropped 2; count of bases not matched to a gene: 9. Germline loops: CDR1 MNHEY, CDR2 SMNVEV (reference sequence). The CDR3 spans 16 residues. The CDR3 region has the DNA TGTGCCAGCAGCCCGGGACAGGGGACTGGGAACTATGGCTACACCTTC. Translated: CASSPGQGTGNYGYTF.

The chain couples TRBV29-1 to TRBJ2-5, with D possibly matching TRBD1 (6 bases). Trimming left V 0 bases short and J 4 bases short, with 21 bases between. The CDR3 extends over 17 amino acids. Germline CDR1 reads SQVTM; CDR2 reads ANQGSEA. CDR3 region: CSVEDPWGSGDVETQYF. The CDR3 region has the DNA TGCAGCGTTGAAGACCCTTGGGGGTCAGGGGACGTAGAGACCCAGTACTTC.

The rearrangement uses TRBV9 and TRBJ2-3, with 9 bases lining up with TRBD2. Per germline, CDR1 SGDLS and CDR2 YYNGEE. The CDR3 totals 14 residues. The ends lost 4 bases at V and 5 bases at J; junction bases unmatched: 5. CDR3 sequence (DNA): TGTGCCAGCAGCTCGGGACTAGCCGAAGATACGCAGTATTTT. Its protein product is CASSSGLAEDTQYF.